These 18 T cell receptor beta chains were sequenced from one sample in a study of cytomegalovirus exposure and HLA in healthy donors. Method: immunoSEQ multiplex PCR; TCRdb's copy keeps in-frame clones and lacks some. This table holds 180,000 or so clones, about 89% found once. The specimen was PBMCs. The receptors shown here come from a man aged 30 to 45 in good health and CMV-seropositive.

The gene calls are TRBV7-8 and TRBJ2-2; possibly TRBD1 for D (6 bases). The ends were cut back, 4 bases at V and 4 bases at J, with 10 bases in the middle. The CDR3 is 14 amino acids. CDR1 and CDR2 (germline): SGHVS, FQNEAQ. CDR3 bases: TGTGCCAGCAGCTCCGGGACAACCACCGGGGAGCTGTTTTTT. Protein: CASSSGTTTGELFF.

The V and J genes are TRBV5-1 and TRBJ2-1; perhaps TRBD2 as D (6 bases). Germline V lookup: CDR1 SGHRS, CDR2 YFSETQ. The CDR3 extends over 15 amino acids. The V end lost 4 bases, the J end lost 3 bases, and 14 bases lay between the germline ends. For the CDR3, the DNA is TGCGCCAGCAGCCTGGAGGCGGGAAACTACAATGAGCAGTTCTTC. As protein: CASSLEAGNYNEQFF.

The chain joins TRBV29-1 to TRBJ2-1, with D possibly matching TRBD1 (6 bases). This CDR3 spans 14 amino acids. V was cut by 4 bases and J by 0 bases, with 10 bases left in between. Germline-derived CDR1 and CDR2 are SQVTM and ANQGSEA. This CDR3 is CSVGGRSSYNEQFF. CDR3 nucleotides: TGCAGCGTTGGGGGGCGGAGCTCCTACAATGAGCAGTTCTTC.

This CDR3 reads CASVKGGQGAPGANVLTF. Written as DNA, the CDR3 is TGTGCCAGCGTGAAAGGGGGACAGGGGGCGCCTGGGGCCAACGTCCTGACTTTC. The chain employs TRBV11-3 and TRBJ2-6; 12 nucleotides agree with TRBD1. The CDR3 covers 18 residues. V was clipped by 8 bases and J by 2 bases; unmatched bases: 10. CDR1 and CDR2 (germline): SGHNT, YENEEA.

This clone was found once. The chain links TRBV2 to TRBJ1-5; 7 nucleotides match TRBD1. The CDR3 covers 15 residues. Losses at the gene ends were 8 bases for V and 2 bases for J; bases not matched to a gene: 9. Germline V gene data show CDR1 as SNHLY and CDR2 as FYNNEI. The CDR3 is CASQFGQDRNQPQHF. CDR3 DNA sequence: TGTGCCAGCCAATTCGGACAGGACCGCAATCAGCCCCAGCATTTT.

The chain carries TRBV5-1 and TRBJ2-5; tentatively, D is TRBD1 or TRBD2 (6 bases each). This CDR3 spans 18 amino acids. V lost 7 bases and J lost 0, with 25 bases in between. Germline CDR1 and CDR2: SGHRS and YFSETQ. The CDR3 region is CASGRTANTDLYQETQYF. CDR3 nucleotides: TGCGCCAGCGGGAGGACAGCCAATACTGATTTGTACCAAGAGACCCAGTACTTC. The full variable domain, in which reference TRBV5-1 and TRBJ2-5 provide the parts outside the CDR3, is KAGVTQTPRYLIKTRGQQVTLSCSPISGHRSVSWYQQTPGQGLQFLFEYFSETQRNKGNFPGRFSGRQFSNSRSEMNVSTLELGDSALYLCASGRTANTDLYQETQYFGPGTRLLVL.

This clone came up a few times. The same CDR3 arises from other DNA sequences in this sample as well. J is TRBJ1-5 and V is TRBV6-5, with 7 nucleotides matching TRBD1. This CDR3 has 15 amino acids. CDR1 and CDR2 from the germline V gene are MNHEY and SVGAGI. V lost 6 bases and J lost 0; bases outside the gene matches: 5. CDR3 sequence reads: CASSPQGNSNQPQHF. The DNA for the CDR3 is TGTGCCAGCAGCCCACAGGGGAATAGCAATCAGCCCCAGCATTTT.

V gene TRBV6-4 combines with J gene TRBJ2-3, with a tentative D call TRBD2 (5 bases). Trimming took off 5 bases at V and 5 bases at J, with 11 bases between the two ends. This CDR3 region has 13 residues. The V gene's germline CDR1 is MRHNA and CDR2 SNTAGT. CDR3 protein: CASSLEARDTQYF. In DNA, the CDR3 is TGTGCCAGCAGTTTGGAGGCCAGAGATACGCAGTATTTT.

This chain uses TRBV14 with TRBJ2-1; D possibly uses TRBD1 or TRBD2 (6 bases each). The CDR3 extends over 16 amino acids. V was clipped by 0 bases and J by 7 bases, with 16 bases between them. CDR1 is SGHDN, CDR2 FVKESK, per germline. DNA for the CDR3: TGTGCCAGCAGCCAAGAGACGAGGGGGGCCCATAATGAGCAGTTCTTC. It encodes CASSQETRGAHNEQFF.

The CDR3 region has the DNA TGTGCCAGTAGTTCACCGGGACTACTTTACGAGCAGTACTTC. Protein product: CASSSPGLLYEQYF. This chain uses TRBV19 with TRBJ2-7; TRBD2 matches 7 bases. The CDR3 is 14 residues long. V shed 5 bases, J shed 4 bases, and the junction held 8 bases outside the gene matches. Germline V gene sequence: CDR1 LNHDA, CDR2 SQIVND (reference sequence).

The chain combines TRBV6-6 with TRBJ2-7; D uncertain. Germline CDR1 and CDR2: MNHNY and SVGAGI (reference sequence). The CDR3 loop spans 13 amino acids. V was cut by 2 bases and J by 5 bases, with 10 bases left in between. The CDR3 DNA follows: TGTGCCAGCAGTTACGTAGATCGCGACGAGCAGTACTTC. This translates into CASSYVDRDEQYF.

The chain has TRBV9 and TRBJ2-1; D is unresolved. V was clipped by 3 bases and J by 7 bases, with 14 bases between them. This CDR3 contains 14 residues. CDR1 and CDR2 from the germline V gene are SGDLS and YYNGEE. CDR3 in amino acids: CASSGSGLGNEQFF. The CDR3 coding sequence is TGTGCCAGCAGCGGTTCAGGTTTGGGGAATGAGCAGTTCTTC.

The chain is built from TRBV7-6 and TRBJ2-5; D gene unclear. Deletions cut 1 base from V and 4 bases from J, with 7 bases between. Germline V gene sequence: CDR1 SGHVS, CDR2 FNYEAQ. The CDR3 runs 13 residues. The CDR3, as DNA: TGTGCCAGCAGCTTAGGATGGCGAGAGACCCAGTACTTC. Encoded protein: CASSLGWRETQYF.

This chain joins TRBV15 and TRBJ1-5, with D hard to call. Germline CDR1 reads LNHNV; CDR2 reads YYDKDF (reference sequence). Between the trimmed V and J ends, which lost 0 bases and 4 bases, there was a span of 16 bases. There are 17 residues in the CDR3. CDR3 region: CATSRDVAGMGNQPQHF. CDR3 nucleotides: TGTGCCACCAGCAGAGACGTTGCGGGGATGGGAAATCAGCCCCAGCATTTT.

The chain employs TRBV7-9 and TRBJ1-1; D is perhaps TRBD1 (5 bases). The CDR3 extends over 16 amino acids. Trimming left V 0 bases short and J 3 bases short, with 14 bases between. Germline V lookup: CDR1 SEHNR, CDR2 FQNEAQ (reference sequence). The CDR3 DNA sequence: TGTGCCAGCAGCTTAGCGATACAGGCCGGGGACACTGAAGCTTTCTTT. Protein sequence: CASSLAIQAGDTEAFF. Full variable domain (remainder filled in from reference TRBV7-9 and TRBJ1-1): DTGVSQNPRHKITKRGQNVTFRCDPISEHNRLYWYRQTLGQGPEFLTYFQNEAQLEKSRLLSDRFSAERPKGSFSTLEIQRTEQGDSAMYLCASSLAIQAGDTEAFFGQGTRLTVV.

This chain connects TRBV2 to TRBJ2-5, with D tentatively TRBD2 (6 bases). This CDR3 is built from 17 residues. Germline V lookup: CDR1 SNHLY, CDR2 FYNNEI. The V and J ends lost 3 bases and 1 base respectively, with 18 bases between them. The CDR3 protein is CASSDGYSGHFQETQYF. The CDR3 DNA reads as TGTGCCAGCAGTGATGGGTATAGCGGACACTTCCAAGAGACCCAGTACTTC.

This chain uses TRBV7-2 with TRBJ2-7; D assignment may be TRBD1 or TRBD2 (6 bases each). The CDR3 sequence is 13 residues long. Germline V CDR1 and CDR2: SGHTA, FQGNSA. V was clipped by 1 base and J by 6 bases, with 10 bases between them. The CDR3 is CASSLGQEGEQYF. Here the CDR3 DNA reads TGTGCCAGCAGCTTAGGACAGGAGGGCGAGCAGTACTTC.

The chain employs TRBV5-6 and TRBJ1-1; D is ambiguous. CDR1 and CDR2 from the germline V gene are SGHDT and YYEEEE. The CDR3 covers 14 residues. Trimming removed 5 bases from V and 1 base from J, with 12 bases in between. Written as DNA, the CDR3 is TGTGCCAGCAGTTCGGGATTTCGGAACACTGAAGCTTTCTTT. It is translated as CASSSGFRNTEAFF.